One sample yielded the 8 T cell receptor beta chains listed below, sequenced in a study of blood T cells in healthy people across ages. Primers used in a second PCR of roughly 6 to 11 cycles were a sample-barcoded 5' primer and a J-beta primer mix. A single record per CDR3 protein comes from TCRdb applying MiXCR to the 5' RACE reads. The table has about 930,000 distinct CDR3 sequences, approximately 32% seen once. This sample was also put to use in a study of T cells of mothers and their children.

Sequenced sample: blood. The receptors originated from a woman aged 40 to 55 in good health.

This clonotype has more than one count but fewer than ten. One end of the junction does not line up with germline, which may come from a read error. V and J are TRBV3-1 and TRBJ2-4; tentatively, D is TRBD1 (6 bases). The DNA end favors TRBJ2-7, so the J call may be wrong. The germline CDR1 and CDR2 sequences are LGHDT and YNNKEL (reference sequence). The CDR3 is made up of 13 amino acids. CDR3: CAGSQGHNYEQYF. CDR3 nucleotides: TGTGCCGGCAGCCAGGGACATAACTACGAGCAGTACTTC.

This CDR3 reads CSASPGPTYEQYF. The CDR3 DNA reads TGCAGTGCTAGCCCGGGACCCACTTACGAGCAGTACTTC. The J gene is TRBJ2-7, the V gene TRBV20-1, with D perhaps assigned TRBD1 or TRBD2 (5 bases each). Between the trimmed V and J ends, which lost 3 bases and 4 bases, there was a span of 13 bases. The CDR3 spans 13 residues. CDR1 is DFQATT, CDR2 SNEGSKA, per germline (reference sequence).

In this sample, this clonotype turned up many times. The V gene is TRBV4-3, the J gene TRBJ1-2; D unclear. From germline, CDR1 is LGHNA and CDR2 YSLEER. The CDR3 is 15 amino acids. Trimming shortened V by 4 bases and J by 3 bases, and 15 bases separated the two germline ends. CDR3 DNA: TGCGCCAGCAGCCGAAGTGCGACGGAGTACTATGGCTACACCTTC. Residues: CASSRSATEYYGYTF.

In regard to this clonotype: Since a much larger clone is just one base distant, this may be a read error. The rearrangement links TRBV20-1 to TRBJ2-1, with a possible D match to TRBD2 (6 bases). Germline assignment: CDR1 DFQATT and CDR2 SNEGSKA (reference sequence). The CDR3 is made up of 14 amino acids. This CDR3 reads CSARGLASYNEQVF. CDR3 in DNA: TGCAGTGCTAGGGGACTCGCATCCTACAATGAGCAGGTCTTC.

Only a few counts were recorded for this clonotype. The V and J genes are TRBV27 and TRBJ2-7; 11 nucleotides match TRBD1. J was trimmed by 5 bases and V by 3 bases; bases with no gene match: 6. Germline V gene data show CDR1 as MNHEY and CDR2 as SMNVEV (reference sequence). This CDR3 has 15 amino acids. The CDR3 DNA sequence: TGTGCCAGCAGTTTGGGACAGGGGGTAATCGACGAGCAGTACTTC. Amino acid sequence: CASSLGQGVIDEQYF.

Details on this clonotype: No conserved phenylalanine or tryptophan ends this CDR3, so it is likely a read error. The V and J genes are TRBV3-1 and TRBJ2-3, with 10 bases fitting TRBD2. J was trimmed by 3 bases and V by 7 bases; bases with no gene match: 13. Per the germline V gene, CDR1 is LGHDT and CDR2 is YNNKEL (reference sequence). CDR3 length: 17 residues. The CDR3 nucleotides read TGTGCCAGCAATCCCGGCCCTACTAGCGGGGTAACAGATACGCAGTATTCT. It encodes CASNPGPTSGVTDTQYS.

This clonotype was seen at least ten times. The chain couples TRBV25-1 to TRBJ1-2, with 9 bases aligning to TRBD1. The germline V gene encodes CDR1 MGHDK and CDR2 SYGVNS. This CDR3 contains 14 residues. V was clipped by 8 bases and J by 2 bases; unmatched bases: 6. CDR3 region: CASGRTGANYGYTF. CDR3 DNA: TGTGCCAGCGGAAGGACAGGGGCCAACTATGGCTACACCTTC.

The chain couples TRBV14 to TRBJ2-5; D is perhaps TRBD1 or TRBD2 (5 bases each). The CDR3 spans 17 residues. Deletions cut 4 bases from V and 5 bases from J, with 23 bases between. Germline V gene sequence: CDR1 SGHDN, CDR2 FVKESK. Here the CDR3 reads CASSPASGTTVVETQYF. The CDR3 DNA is TGTGCCAGCAGCCCTGCTTCCGGGACCACGGTGGTGGAGACCCAGTACTTC.